This T cell receptor beta chain was found in a study of T-cell memory formation after mild COVID-19. Germline V gives CDR1 SGHRS, CDR2 YFSETQ. Unmatched junction bases numbered 4, after V lost 0 bases and J lost 2 bases. This CDR3 has 16 amino acids. This clonotype was recorded a few times. TCRdb independently ran MiXCR on the 5' RACE reads; one entry per CDR3 protein. The sample records about 410,000 distinct CDR3 sequences, 23% being singletons. The sequence was collected from an adult woman who had mild COVID-19 (a few samples of this study predate the infection). Cell type and time point are not known. The rearrangement joins TRBV5-1 to TRBJ2-1; TRBD1 matches at 8 bases. Input material: PBMCs or a T cell subset sorted from them (not recorded which). CDR3 in DNA: TGCGCCAGCAGCTTGGCCCCGGGACAGGCCTACAATGAGCAGTTCTTC. Encoded protein: CASSLAPGQAYNEQFF.